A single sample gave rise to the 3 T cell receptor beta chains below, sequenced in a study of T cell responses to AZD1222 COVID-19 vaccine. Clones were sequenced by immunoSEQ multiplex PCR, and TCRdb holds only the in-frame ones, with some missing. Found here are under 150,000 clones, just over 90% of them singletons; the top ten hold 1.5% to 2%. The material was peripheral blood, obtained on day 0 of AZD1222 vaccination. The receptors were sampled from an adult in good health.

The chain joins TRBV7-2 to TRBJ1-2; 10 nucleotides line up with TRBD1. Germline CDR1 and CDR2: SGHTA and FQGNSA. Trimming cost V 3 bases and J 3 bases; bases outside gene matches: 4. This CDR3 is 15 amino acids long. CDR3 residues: CASSLGGTGDYGYTF. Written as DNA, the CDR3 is TGTGCCAGCAGCTTGGGGGGGACAGGGGACTATGGCTACACCTTC.

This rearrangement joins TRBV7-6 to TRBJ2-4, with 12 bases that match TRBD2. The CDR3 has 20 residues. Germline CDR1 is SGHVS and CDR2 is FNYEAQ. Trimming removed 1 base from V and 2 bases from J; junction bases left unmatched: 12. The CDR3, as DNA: TGTGCCAGCAGCTTAGTCCCCACTAGCGGGGGGCCTCTGTCCAAAAACATTCAGTACTTC. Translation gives CASSLVPTSGGPLSKNIQYF.

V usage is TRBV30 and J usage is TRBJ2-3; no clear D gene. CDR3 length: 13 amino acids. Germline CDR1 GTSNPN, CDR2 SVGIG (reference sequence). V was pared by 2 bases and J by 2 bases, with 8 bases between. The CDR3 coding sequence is TGTGCCTGGAGTCGACCGGCCACAGATACGCAGTATTTT. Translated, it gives CAWSRPATDTQYF.